The next 20 T cell receptor beta chains were all read from a single sample in a study of OX40 agonist ivuxolimab in advanced cancers. TCRdb's table, derived via immunoSEQ multiplex PCR, lists solely in-frame clones and lacks some. This table has 45,000 to 60,000 clones, around 80% appearing once. The source was CD4+ or CD8+ T cells sorted from blood, collected in a trial of the OX40 agonist ivuxolimab. These receptors originate from an adult with an advanced solid tumor such as melanoma, head and neck, liver or kidney cancer.

This chain links TRBV28 with TRBJ1-3; D is uncertain. Germline V gene sequence: CDR1 MDHEN, CDR2 SYDVKM. V was pared by 1 base and J by 0 bases, with 7 bases between. CDR3 length: 15 amino acids. The CDR3: CASSLYAASGNTIYF. In DNA form, the CDR3 reads TGTGCCAGCAGTTTATACGCAGCCTCTGGAAACACCATATATTTT.

The V call is TRBV29-1, the J call TRBJ2-4; D unclear. This CDR3 has 11 residues. Germline values: CDR1 SQVTM, CDR2 ANQGSEA. Between the trimmed V and J ends, which lost 5 bases and 4 bases, there was a span of 6 bases. CDR3 residues: CSVITKNIQYF. CDR3 nucleotide sequence: TGCAGCGTTATTACTAAAAACATTCAGTACTTC.

This clone was seen at least ten times. V is TRBV6-4 and J is TRBJ2-1; D perhaps matches TRBD2 (7 bases). The CDR3 covers 15 residues. Germline V gene data show CDR1 as MRHNA and CDR2 as SNTAGT. Trimming cost V 0 bases and J 7 bases, with 13 bases left between them. The CDR3 protein is CASSDSIGGGNEQFF. For the CDR3, the DNA is TGTGCCAGCAGTGACTCGATAGGGGGGGGGAATGAGCAGTTCTTC.

The chain has TRBV7-9 and TRBJ1-2, with 7 bases fitting TRBD1. The CDR3 has 13 residues. V lost 6 bases, J lost 6 bases, and 7 bases stayed unmatched. CDR1 SEHNR and CDR2 FQNEAQ come from the germline V gene (reference sequence). For the CDR3, the DNA is TGTGCCAGCAGACCGGGACAGAAAGATGGCTACACCTTC. It translates to CASRPGQKDGYTF.

A single count supports this clone. The chain has TRBV19 and TRBJ2-2, with D hard to call. The CDR3 contains 14 residues. V was pared by 3 bases and J by 5 bases, with 10 bases between. Germline-derived CDR1 and CDR2 are LNHDA and SQIVND (reference sequence). As DNA, the CDR3 is TGTGCCAGTAGTATCAATGGGTTAACCGGGGAGCTGTTTTTT. This sequence encodes CASSINGLTGELFF.

The V call is TRBV30, the J call TRBJ2-7; 11 bases align to TRBD1. Germline V gene data show CDR1 as GTSNPN and CDR2 as SVGIG (reference sequence). With 4 bases clipped from V and 5 bases from J, the junction kept 1 base outside the gene matches. The CDR3 runs to 12 residues. This CDR3 is CAWMGQGDEQYF. CDR3 DNA: TGTGCCTGGATGGGACAGGGGGACGAGCAGTACTTC.

This chain connects TRBV13 to TRBJ2-3; D remains unclear. This CDR3 contains 14 residues. Germline CDR1 and CDR2: PRHDT and FYEKMQ (reference sequence). The V end was cut by 2 bases, the J end by 0 bases, with 6 bases between. The chain's CDR3 is CASSLPGSTDTQYF. In nucleotides, the CDR3 is TGTGCCAGCAGCTTACCCGGGAGCACAGATACGCAGTATTTT.

This clone turned up a few times. The chain's CDR3 is CASSPGLAGGPPGELFF. CDR3 nucleotide sequence: TGTGCCAGCAGCCCGGGACTAGCGGGAGGGCCGCCCGGGGAGCTGTTTTTT. The chain couples TRBV11-3 to TRBJ2-2; 16 nucleotides agree with TRBD2. The CDR3 extends over 17 amino acids. Germline V gives CDR1 SGHNT, CDR2 YENEEA. V shed 5 bases and J 6 bases; nucleotides not matched to a gene: 6.

The chain joins TRBV5-1 to TRBJ1-2, with 9 nucleotides matching TRBD1. The CDR3 spans 15 residues. From germline, CDR1 is SGHRS and CDR2 YFSETQ. V lost 2 bases and J lost 2; bases outside the gene matches: 4. CDR3 nucleotide sequence: TGCGCCAGCAGCTTTCTCGGACAGGGGAACTATGGCTACACCTTC. It translates to CASSFLGQGNYGYTF.

V gene TRBV7-2 combines with J gene TRBJ2-7; 12 bases agree with TRBD2. V was pared by 3 bases and J by 3 bases, with 15 bases of the junction left unmatched. CDR1 SGHTA and CDR2 FQGNSA come from the germline V gene. The CDR3 runs 19 residues. The CDR3 DNA is TGTGCCAGCAGCTTCGACCCCCGGACTAGCGGGGCCGTGCTCTACGAGCAGTACTTC. Translation: CASSFDPRTSGAVLYEQYF.

The chain links TRBV4-3 to TRBJ1-1, with D perhaps matching TRBD1 (6 bases). The germline gives CDR1 LGHNA, CDR2 YSLEER. V shed 0 bases and J shed 6 bases, with 11 bases lying between them. The CDR3 extends over 14 amino acids. In DNA form, the CDR3 reads TGCGCCAGCAGCCAAGATTCATGGACAGCTGAAGCTTTCTTT. This translates into CASSQDSWTAEAFF.

This clone was observed a handful of times. The CDR3 DNA sequence: TGTGCCAGCGGGGGAAGGCATAGCAGTTGGTTAGAGCAGTACTTC. Residues: CASGGRHSSWLEQYF. The chain joins TRBV9 to TRBJ2-7; D is possibly TRBD1 or TRBD2 (5 bases each). Trimming removed 7 bases from V and 7 bases from J, with 24 bases in between. CDR1 is SGDLS and CDR2 is YYNGEE in the germline V gene. This CDR3 has 15 amino acids. Combining the CDR3 with reference TRBV9 and TRBJ2-7 gives the whole variable domain DSGVTQTPKHLITATGQRVTLRCSPRSGDLSVYWYQQSLDQGLQFLIQYYNGEERAKGNILERFSAQQFPDLHSELNLSSLELGDSALYFCASGGRHSSWLEQYFGPGTRLTVT.

J is TRBJ2-1 and V is TRBV2; 7 bases are a match to TRBD2. V dropped 5 bases and J dropped 2; count of bases not matched to a gene: 12. The germline CDR1 and CDR2 sequences are SNHLY and FYNNEI. The length of the CDR3 is 17 residues. In DNA, the CDR3 is TGTGCCAGCAGTATGGCGGTTAGCGGGCCAACCTACAATGAGCAGTTCTTC. The encoded protein is CASSMAVSGPTYNEQFF.

In its sample, this clone was seen a few times. V usage is TRBV6-4 and J usage is TRBJ2-3; 8 bases line up with TRBD2. CDR1 MRHNA and CDR2 SNTAGT come from the germline V gene. With 5 bases clipped from V and 3 bases from J, the junction kept 7 bases outside the gene matches. The CDR3 sequence is 15 residues long. The CDR3 is CASSSGTSSTDTQYF. The CDR3 nucleotides read TGTGCCAGCAGTTCCGGGACTAGTTCGACAGATACGCAGTATTTT.

The J gene is TRBJ2-5, the V gene TRBV5-4; no reliable D call. CDR3 length: 12 amino acids. Germline V lookup: CDR1 SGHNT, CDR2 YYREEE (reference sequence). V gave up 5 bases and J gave up 5 bases, with 10 bases separating them. CDR3 sequence reads: CASSRDVETQYF. The CDR3 DNA sequence: TGTGCCAGCAGTCGCGACGTTGAGACCCAGTACTTC.

The rearrangement joins TRBV11-3 to TRBJ2-1; D remains ambiguous. This CDR3 has 14 amino acids. Germline loops: CDR1 SGHNT, CDR2 YENEEA. The V and J ends lost 0 bases and 0 bases respectively, with 3 bases between them. CDR3 sequence (DNA): TGTGCCAGCAGCTTAGATACCTCCTACAATGAGCAGTTCTTC. Translation gives CASSLDTSYNEQFF.

The chain carries TRBV4-3 and TRBJ2-6, with D hard to call. This CDR3 has 16 amino acids. Trimming removed 0 bases at V and 0 bases at J, with 6 bases between. Germline V CDR1 and CDR2: LGHNA, YSLEER. CDR3 amino acids: CASSQDPDSGANVLTF. In DNA, the CDR3 is TGCGCCAGCAGCCAAGATCCGGACTCTGGGGCCAACGTCCTGACTTTC.

V usage is TRBV4-1 and J usage is TRBJ2-1; 8 bases are shared with TRBD2. After removal of 4 bases from V and 4 bases from J, the junction contained 3 bases not matched to a gene. The germline V gene has CDR1 MGHRA and CDR2 YSYEKL. The CDR3 runs to 14 residues. The CDR3 DNA follows: TGCGCCAGCAGCCCCCGGGAGGGTTACAATGAGCAGTTCTTC. It encodes CASSPREGYNEQFF.

This clone appeared once. This rearrangement joins TRBV7-9 to TRBJ2-7; no clear D. CDR1 is SEHNR, CDR2 FQNEAQ, per germline (reference sequence). With 3 bases removed from V and 4 bases from J, the gap between germline ends came to 10 bases. The CDR3 is made up of 13 amino acids. CDR3 nucleotide sequence: TGTGCCAGCAGCTTCCCCGGCGTGTACGAGCAGTACTTC. Its translation is CASSFPGVYEQYF.

The V and J genes are TRBV27 and TRBJ1-5; D unclear. Trimming left V 5 bases short and J 0 bases short, with 5 bases between. Germline CDR1 reads MNHEY; CDR2 reads SMNVEV (reference sequence). This CDR3 spans 13 amino acids. CDR3 nucleotides: TGTGCCAGCAGTATCCATAGCAATCAGCCCCAGCATTTT. It encodes CASSIHSNQPQHF.